This is a list of T cell receptor beta chains from one sample in a study of human T cells and chemical hapten exposure. TCRdb called the 5' RACE reads again in MiXCR, with one record for every CDR3 protein. The table records around 140,000 distinct CDR3 sequences, 3.5% to 5% of them present only once. Receptors originate from a female donor in good health. Both conserved end residues are part of each CDR3. The D gene is left open where the match is weak. Clone size, where shown, is once, few, many, or a class for clones that have expanded.

V gene: TRBV11-2; J gene: TRBJ2-3; clone size: .; D gene: TRBD2; CDR3 protein: CASSLGTSGPGTDTQYF; CDR3 DNA: TGTGCCAGCAGCTTAGGGACTAGCGGGCCCGGCACAGATACGCAGTATTTT
V gene: TRBV28; J gene: TRBJ1-2; clone size: many; D gene: .; CDR3 protein: CASSTPGYGYTF; CDR3 DNA: TGTGCCAGCAGTACCCCAGGGTACGGCTACACCTTC
V gene: TRBV4-2; J gene: TRBJ2-1; clone size: many; D gene: TRBD1; CDR3 protein: CASSPRGQGLGEQFF; CDR3 DNA: TGTGCCAGCAGCCCAAGGGGACAGGGATTGGGTGAGCAGTTCTTC
V gene: TRBV5-1; J gene: TRBJ2-7; clone size: many; D gene: TRBD1; CDR3 protein: CASSLGLKDRGEQYF; CDR3 DNA: TGCGCCAGCAGCTTGGGTTTAAAGGACAGGGGCGAGCAGTACTTC
V gene: TRBV30; J gene: TRBJ1-2; clone size: many; D gene: .; CDR3 protein: CAWSPWTEEYYGYTF; CDR3 DNA: TGTGCCTGGAGTCCGTGGACAGAGGAGTACTATGGCTACACCTTC
V gene: TRBV3-1; J gene: TRBJ2-3; clone size: many; D gene: .; CDR3 protein: CASSQDPGGPDTQYF; CDR3 DNA: TGTGCCAGCAGCCAAGATCCGGGGGGCCCGGATACGCAGTATTTT
V gene: TRBV29-1; J gene: TRBJ1-2; clone size: many; D gene: .; CDR3 protein: CSVVDGLGYTF; CDR3 DNA: TGCAGCGTTGTTGACGGGCTCGGCTACACCTTC
V gene: TRBV15; J gene: TRBJ2-7; clone size: few; D gene: TRBD2; CDR3 protein: CATTRSSGGADEQYF; CDR3 DNA: TGTGCCACCACCAGGTCTAGCGGGGGGGCTGACGAGCAGTACTTC
V gene: TRBV27; J gene: TRBJ2-7; clone size: .; D gene: TRBD1; CDR3 protein: CATQGQESTYEQYF; CDR3 DNA: TGTGCCACCCAAGGACAGGAGTCCACCTACGAGCAGTACTTC
V gene: TRBV10-2; J gene: TRBJ1-1; clone size: many; D gene: .; CDR3 protein: CASSEWAGNTEAFF; CDR3 DNA: TGCGCCAGCAGTGAGTGGGCGGGGAACACTGAAGCTTTCTTT
V gene: TRBV6-5; J gene: TRBJ2-3; clone size: many; D gene: .; CDR3 protein: CASSLGGALADTQYF; CDR3 DNA: TGTGCCAGCAGTCTTGGGGGGGCCCTGGCAGATACGCAGTATTTT
V gene: TRBV5-1; J gene: TRBJ2-3; clone size: few; D gene: .; CDR3 protein: CASSDQGPTDTQYF; CDR3 DNA: TGCGCCAGCAGCGATCAGGGGCCCACAGATACGCAGTATTTT
V gene: TRBV2; J gene: TRBJ2-7; clone size: many; D gene: TRBD2; CDR3 protein: CASSAGGVYEQYF; CDR3 DNA: TGTGCCAGCTCAGCGGGGGGAGTCTACGAGCAGTACTTC
V gene: TRBV7-2; J gene: TRBJ1-2; clone size: .; D gene: .; CDR3 protein: CASSCAAHYGYTF; CDR3 DNA: TGTGCCAGCAGCTGTGCAGCCCACTATGGCTACACCTTC
V gene: TRBV5-5; J gene: TRBJ1-6; clone size: many; D gene: .; CDR3 protein: CASSLEMGANSPLHF; CDR3 DNA: TGTGCCAGCAGCTTGGAAATGGGGGCAAATTCACCCCTCCACTTT
V gene: TRBV27; J gene: TRBJ2-3; clone size: few; D gene: .; CDR3 protein: CASSLGAGDTQYF; CDR3 DNA: TGTGCCAGCAGTTTAGGGGCAGGAGATACGCAGTATTTT
V gene: TRBV30; J gene: TRBJ1-5; clone size: many; D gene: .; CDR3 protein: CAWSRGRRGNQPQHF; CDR3 DNA: TGTGCCTGGAGCCGAGGGCGGCGGGGAAATCAGCCCCAGCATTTT
V gene: TRBV14; J gene: TRBJ1-1; clone size: many; D gene: .; CDR3 protein: CASSQAPGPLNTEAFF; CDR3 DNA: TGTGCCAGCAGCCAGGCGCCAGGACCCCTGAACACTGAAGCTTTCTTT
V gene: TRBV12-3/TRBV12-4; J gene: TRBJ1-3; clone size: many; D gene: .; CDR3 protein: CASSLYQDSGNTIYF; CDR3 DNA: TGTGCCAGCAGTTTATACCAGGACTCTGGAAACACCATATATTTT
V gene: TRBV6-5; J gene: TRBJ1-2; clone size: many; D gene: .; CDR3 protein: CASSYSGQDDTF; CDR3 DNA: TGTGCCAGCAGTTACTCAGGACAAGACGACACCTTC
V gene: TRBV20-1; J gene: TRBJ1-4; clone size: few; D gene: .; CDR3 protein: CSASDRAREKLFF; CDR3 DNA: TGCAGTGCTAGTGACCGGGCGCGGGAAAAACTGTTTTTT
V gene: TRBV7-9; J gene: TRBJ1-2; clone size: few; D gene: .; CDR3 protein: CASSLGQRLPNRTF; CDR3 DNA: TGTGCCAGCAGCTTAGGACAGCGTCTTCCTAATAGGACCTTC
V gene: TRBV18; J gene: TRBJ2-1; clone size: few; D gene: TRBD2; CDR3 protein: CASSPGGPGEQFF; CDR3 DNA: TGTGCCAGCTCTCCGGGGGGGCCGGGTGAGCAGTTCTTC
V gene: TRBV2; J gene: TRBJ2-7; clone size: few; D gene: TRBD2; CDR3 protein: CASKWGSGGRSYEQYF; CDR3 DNA: TGTGCCAGCAAATGGGGAAGCGGGGGGCGTTCCTACGAGCAGTACTTC